Below, 17 T cell receptor beta chains from the same sample are listed, as sequenced in a study of early T cells in non-severe SARS-CoV-2 infection. TCRdb reprocessed the 5' RACE reads via MiXCR and lists one record per CDR3 protein. The sample has 45,000 to 60,000 distinct CDR3 sequences; approximately 10% are singletons. The sequences come from whole blood, collected at baseline. The receptors derive from an adult who was a healthcare worker with PCR-confirmed SARS-CoV-2 infection or an uninfected control (not recorded which).

This clonotype was seen a handful of times. The rearrangement links TRBV10-2 to TRBJ2-7, with D unclear. This CDR3 contains 12 residues. The germline V gene encodes CDR1 WSHSY and CDR2 SAAADI. Between the trimmed V and J ends, which lost 6 bases and 7 bases, there was a span of 13 bases. The chain's CDR3 is CASSLDRVEQYF. The CDR3 DNA reads as TGCGCCAGCAGCCTTGACCGAGTAGAGCAGTACTTC.

This chain joins TRBV7-2 and TRBJ2-3, with a tentative D call TRBD2 (7 bases). The length of the CDR3 is 16 residues. Germline loops: CDR1 SGHTA, CDR2 FQGNSA. The germline V and J ends were trimmed by 2 bases and 7 bases, with 19 bases remaining between them. The DNA of the CDR3 is TGTGCCAGCAGCTTAAGTGGCGGGGGCGCTGCTTATACGCAGTATTTT. Its translation is CASSLSGGGAAYTQYF.

The V call is TRBV2, the J call TRBJ2-5, with TRBD1 matching 7 bases. CDR1 is SNHLY and CDR2 is FYNNEI in the germline V gene. This CDR3 is built from 13 residues. Trimming at V came to 5 bases and at J to 3 bases, leaving 3 bases not matched to a gene. The chain's CDR3 is CASSSTGEETQYF. CDR3 nucleotide sequence: TGTGCCAGCAGTTCTACAGGGGAAGAGACCCAGTACTTC.

This clonotype has a count of ten or more. The rearrangement joins TRBV6-2 or TRBV6-3 to TRBJ1-1; D is unresolved. The germline V gene has CDR1 MNHEY and CDR2 SVGEGT. The CDR3 spans 12 residues. The ends were cut back, 7 bases at V and 0 bases at J, with 6 bases in the middle. Here the CDR3 reads CASKGLNTEAFF. The CDR3 coding sequence is TGTGCCAGCAAGGGTCTGAACACTGAAGCTTTCTTT.

The V call is TRBV2, the J call TRBJ2-3; TRBD1 matches 8 bases. CDR3 size: 15 residues. CDR1 is SNHLY and CDR2 is FYNNEI in the germline V gene. The V and J ends lost 1 base and 3 bases, in that order; junction bases with no gene match: 3. The DNA of the CDR3 is TGTGCCAGCAGTGAAGGGGACAGGAGAACAGATACGCAGTATTTT. Translation: CASSEGDRRTDTQYF. Using reference TRBV2 and TRBJ2-3 for the parts outside the CDR3, the full variable domain is EPEVTQTPSHQVTQMGQEVILRCVPISNHLYFYWYRQILGQKVEFLVSFYNNEISEKSEIFDDQFSVERPDGSNFTLKIRSTKLEDSAMYFCASSEGDRRTDTQYFGPGTRLTVL.

This rearrangement joins TRBV12-3 or TRBV12-4 to TRBJ2-1; a possible D gene is TRBD2 (6 bases). The ends were cut back, 6 bases at V and 4 bases at J, with 13 bases in the middle. This CDR3 has 14 residues. CDR3 protein: CASSGGNRYNEQFF. In DNA form, the CDR3 reads TGTGCCAGCAGCGGCGGGAACAGATACAATGAGCAGTTCTTC.

This chain joins TRBV12-2 and TRBJ2-1; TRBD2 is the table's D call and was not checked against the DNA. TRBV12-2 constitutes a pseudogene. The CDR3 is 15 residues long. CDR3 DNA: TGTGCAAGTCGCTTAGCCCGGGGACTAGCGTACGAGCAGTTCTTC. Translated: CASRLARGLAYEQFF.

This clonotype was counted at least ten times. The gene calls are TRBV20-1 and TRBJ2-3; 12 bases agree with TRBD2. The germline CDR1 and CDR2 sequences are DFQATT and SNEGSKA (reference sequence). After removal of 7 bases from V and 4 bases from J, the junction contained 15 bases not matched to a gene. This CDR3 is 17 amino acids long. CDR3 protein: CSVPKGLAGGGSDTQYF. CDR3 in DNA: TGCAGTGTCCCGAAGGGGCTAGCGGGAGGGGGGTCAGATACGCAGTATTTT.

This clonotype appeared many times. The chain employs TRBV7-3 and TRBJ1-3; D might be TRBD1 (5 bases). V lost 5 bases, J lost 0 bases, and 11 bases lay in between. Per germline, CDR1 SGHTA and CDR2 FQGTGA. The CDR3 runs 15 residues. CDR3 nucleotide sequence: TGTGCCAGCAGCCAGGCGGGGGACTCTGGAAACACCATATATTTT. The encoded protein is CASSQAGDSGNTIYF. The entire variable domain, with the rest obtained from reference TRBV7-3 and TRBJ1-3, is as follows: GAGVSQTPSNKVTEKGKYVELRCDPISGHTALYWYRQSLGQGPEFLIYFQGTGAADDSGLPNDRFFAVRPEGSVSTLKIQRTERGDSAVYLCASSQAGDSGNTIYFGEGSWLTVV.

This clonotype was seen a few times. The CDR3 region has the DNA TGCAGCGTTAGATTTAACACTGAAGCTTTCTTT. It codes for CSVRFNTEAFF. The J gene is TRBJ1-1, the V gene TRBV29-1; D gene ambiguous. Trimming left V 5 bases short and J 2 bases short, with 6 bases between. The CDR3 length is 11 residues. From germline, CDR1 is SQVTM and CDR2 ANQGSEA.

The chain employs TRBV6-5 and TRBJ1-2; possible D gene TRBD1, 5 bases. Per germline, CDR1 MNHEY and CDR2 SVGAGI. V was trimmed by 6 bases and J by 0 bases, leaving 17 bases between them. The CDR3 has 16 amino acids. In DNA form, the CDR3 reads TGTGCCAGCAGGCTCTTTTGGGGCCCAACTAACTATGGCTACACCTTC. It is translated as CASRLFWGPTNYGYTF.

This clonotype was counted between two and nine times. The J gene is TRBJ2-7, the V gene TRBV19; 8 bases are a match to TRBD1. Per germline, CDR1 LNHDA and CDR2 SQIVND (reference sequence). CDR3 length equals 14 residues. Trimming removed 5 bases from V and 5 bases from J; junction bases left unmatched: 8. CDR3 residues: CASSSGGAFNEQYF. The CDR3 DNA sequence: TGTGCCAGTAGTTCAGGGGGCGCGTTCAACGAGCAGTACTTC. Combining the CDR3 with reference TRBV19 and TRBJ2-7 gives the whole variable domain DGGITQSPKYLFRKEGQNVTLSCEQNLNHDAMYWYRQDPGQGLRLIYYSQIVNDFQKGDIAEGYSVSREKKESFPLTVTSAQKNPTAFYLCASSSGGAFNEQYFGPGTRLTVT.

Many counts were recorded for this clonotype. The rearrangement uses TRBV12-3 or TRBV12-4 and TRBJ1-1, with a possible D match to TRBD1 (6 bases). This CDR3 spans 15 amino acids. V gave up 6 bases and J gave up 0 bases, with 14 bases separating them. The CDR3 is CASSSPGGLNTEAFF. DNA for the CDR3: TGTGCCAGCAGCTCACCGGGGGGCTTGAACACTGAAGCTTTCTTT.

This clonotype was seen a handful of times. This rearrangement joins TRBV3-1 to TRBJ2-4, with D unresolved. The germline V and J ends were trimmed by 0 bases and 6 bases, with 12 bases remaining between them. Germline V gene data show CDR1 as LGHDT and CDR2 as YNNKEL (reference sequence). This CDR3 is built from 15 residues. DNA of the CDR3: TGTGCCAGCAGCCAAGATTCGGTAGAGGCAAACATTCAGTACTTC. Its protein is CASSQDSVEANIQYF.

V is TRBV6-5 and J is TRBJ2-1; TRBD1 matches at 9 bases. CDR1 and CDR2 (germline): MNHEY, SVGAGI. The CDR3 loop spans 13 amino acids. The V segment lost 5 bases and the J segment 9 bases; nucleotides outside the gene matches: 5. The CDR3 DNA is TGTGCCAGCAGTGGGACAGGGCGCGGTGAGCAGTTCTTC. Amino acids: CASSGTGRGEQFF.

This clonotype was observed many times. The V gene is TRBV6-6, the J gene TRBJ1-1; D unclear. From germline, CDR1 is MNHNY and CDR2 SVGAGI (reference sequence). There are 9 residues in the CDR3. Trimming left V 11 bases short and J 4 bases short, with 5 bases between. The chain's CDR3 is CAVSTEAFF. The CDR3, as DNA: TGTGCCGTGAGCACTGAAGCTTTCTTT.

V gene TRBV19 combines with J gene TRBJ1-4; 8 bases agree with TRBD1. The J segment lost 10 bases and the V segment lost 7 bases, leaving 8 bases of the junction unmatched. The CDR3 loop spans 13 amino acids. The germline CDR1 and CDR2 sequences are LNHDA and SQIVND (reference sequence). The CDR3, as DNA: TGTGCCAGTACTACGACAGGGGCCGGAAAACTGTTTTTT. The encoded protein is CASTTTGAGKLFF.